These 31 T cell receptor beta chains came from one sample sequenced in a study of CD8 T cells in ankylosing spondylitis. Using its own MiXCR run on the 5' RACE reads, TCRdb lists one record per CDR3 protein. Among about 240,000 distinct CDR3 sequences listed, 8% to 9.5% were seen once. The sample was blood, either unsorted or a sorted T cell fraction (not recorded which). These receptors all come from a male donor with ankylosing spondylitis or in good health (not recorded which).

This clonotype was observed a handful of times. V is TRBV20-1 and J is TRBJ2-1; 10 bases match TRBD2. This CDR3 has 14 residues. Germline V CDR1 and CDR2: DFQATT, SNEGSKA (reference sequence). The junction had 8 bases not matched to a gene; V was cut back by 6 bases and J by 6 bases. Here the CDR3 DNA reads TGCAGTGCCAAGACACCTAGCGGGGGCAATGAGCAGTTCTTC. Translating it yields CSAKTPSGGNEQFF.

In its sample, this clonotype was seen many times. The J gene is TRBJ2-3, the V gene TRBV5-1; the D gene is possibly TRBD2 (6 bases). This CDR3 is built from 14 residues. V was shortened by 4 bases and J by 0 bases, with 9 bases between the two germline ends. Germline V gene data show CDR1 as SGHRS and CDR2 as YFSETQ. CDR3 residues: CASSGGASTDTQYF. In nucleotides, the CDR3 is TGCGCCAGCAGCGGAGGGGCTAGCACAGATACGCAGTATTTT.

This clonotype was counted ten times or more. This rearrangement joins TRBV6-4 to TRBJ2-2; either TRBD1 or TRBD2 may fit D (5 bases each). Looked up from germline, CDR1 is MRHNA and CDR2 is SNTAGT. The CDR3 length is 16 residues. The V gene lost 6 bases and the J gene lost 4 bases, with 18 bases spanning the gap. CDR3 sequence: CASSSSEGSATGELFF. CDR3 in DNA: TGTGCCAGCAGCTCCTCTGAGGGGTCAGCCACCGGGGAGCTGTTTTTT.

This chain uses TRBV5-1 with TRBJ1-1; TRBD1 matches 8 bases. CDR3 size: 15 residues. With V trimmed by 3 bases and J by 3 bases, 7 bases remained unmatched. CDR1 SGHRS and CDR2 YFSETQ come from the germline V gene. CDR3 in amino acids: CASSSGGAVHTEAFF. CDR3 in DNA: TGCGCCAGCAGCTCAGGGGGCGCGGTACACACTGAAGCTTTCTTT.

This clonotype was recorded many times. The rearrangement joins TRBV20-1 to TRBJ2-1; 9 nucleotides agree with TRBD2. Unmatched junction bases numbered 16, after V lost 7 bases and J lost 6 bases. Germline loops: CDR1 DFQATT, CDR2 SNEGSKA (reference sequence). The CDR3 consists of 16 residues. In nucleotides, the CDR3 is TGCAGTGTATACCCCTTTAGCGGGAGAGAGGGCAATGAGCAGTTCTTC. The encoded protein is CSVYPFSGREGNEQFF.

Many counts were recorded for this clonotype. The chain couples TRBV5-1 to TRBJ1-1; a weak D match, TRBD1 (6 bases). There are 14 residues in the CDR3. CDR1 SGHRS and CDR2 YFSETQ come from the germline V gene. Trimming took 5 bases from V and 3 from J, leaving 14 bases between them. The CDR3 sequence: CASSPMGADTEAFF. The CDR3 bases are TGCGCCAGCAGTCCTATGGGGGCTGACACTGAAGCTTTCTTT.

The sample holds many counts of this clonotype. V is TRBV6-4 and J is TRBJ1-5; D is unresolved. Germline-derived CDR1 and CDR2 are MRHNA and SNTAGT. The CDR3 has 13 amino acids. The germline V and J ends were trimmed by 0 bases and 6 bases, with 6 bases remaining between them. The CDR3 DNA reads TGTGCCAGCAGTGACTCCAATGGTCAGCCCCAGCATTTT. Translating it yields CASSDSNGQPQHF.

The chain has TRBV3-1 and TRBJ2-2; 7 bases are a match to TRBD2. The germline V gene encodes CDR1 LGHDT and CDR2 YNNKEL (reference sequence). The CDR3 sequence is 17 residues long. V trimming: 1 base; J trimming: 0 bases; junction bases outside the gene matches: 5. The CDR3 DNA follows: TGTGCCAGCAGCCAAGGATACCTAGCGGCGAACACCGGGGAGCTGTTTTTT. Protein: CASSQGYLAANTGELFF.

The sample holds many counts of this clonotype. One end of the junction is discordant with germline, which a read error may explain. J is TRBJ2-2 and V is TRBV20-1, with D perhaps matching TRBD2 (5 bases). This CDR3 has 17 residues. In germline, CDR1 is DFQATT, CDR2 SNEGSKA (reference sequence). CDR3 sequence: CCARGGVEEADTGELFF. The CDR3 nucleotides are TGCTGTGCTAGAGGAGGAGTCGAGGAGGCCGACACCGGGGAGCTGTTTTTT.

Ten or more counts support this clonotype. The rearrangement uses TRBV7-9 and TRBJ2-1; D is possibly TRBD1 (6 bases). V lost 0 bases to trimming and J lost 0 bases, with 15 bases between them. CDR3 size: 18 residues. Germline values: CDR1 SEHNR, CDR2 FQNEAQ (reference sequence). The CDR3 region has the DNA TGTGCCAGCAGCTTAGCCGGGACACTGGGAACCTCCTACAATGAGCAGTTCTTC. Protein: CASSLAGTLGTSYNEQFF.

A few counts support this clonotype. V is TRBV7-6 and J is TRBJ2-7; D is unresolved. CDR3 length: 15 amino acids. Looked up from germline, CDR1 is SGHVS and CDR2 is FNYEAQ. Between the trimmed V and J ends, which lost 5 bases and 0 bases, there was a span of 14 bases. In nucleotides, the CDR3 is TGTGCCAGCAGCCCAATCGCCCTCGTCTCCTACGAGCAGTACTTC. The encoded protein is CASSPIALVSYEQYF.

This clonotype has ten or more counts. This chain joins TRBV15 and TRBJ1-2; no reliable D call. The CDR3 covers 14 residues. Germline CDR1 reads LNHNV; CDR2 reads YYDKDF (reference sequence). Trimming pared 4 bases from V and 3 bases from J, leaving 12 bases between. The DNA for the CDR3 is TGTGCCACCAGCAATCCGACGGCACACTATGGCTACACCTTC. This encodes CATSNPTAHYGYTF.

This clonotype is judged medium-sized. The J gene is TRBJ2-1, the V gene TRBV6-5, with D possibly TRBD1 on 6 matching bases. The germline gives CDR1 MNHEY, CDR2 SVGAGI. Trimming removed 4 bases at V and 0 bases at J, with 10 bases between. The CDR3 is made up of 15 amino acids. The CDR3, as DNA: TGTGCCAGCAGTTGGGGACACGACTCCTACAATGAGCAGTTCTTC. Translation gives CASSWGHDSYNEQFF.

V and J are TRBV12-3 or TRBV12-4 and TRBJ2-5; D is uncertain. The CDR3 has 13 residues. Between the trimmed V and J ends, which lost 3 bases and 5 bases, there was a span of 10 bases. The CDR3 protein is CASSFLQWETQYF. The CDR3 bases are TGTGCCAGCAGTTTTTTGCAGTGGGAGACCCAGTACTTC.

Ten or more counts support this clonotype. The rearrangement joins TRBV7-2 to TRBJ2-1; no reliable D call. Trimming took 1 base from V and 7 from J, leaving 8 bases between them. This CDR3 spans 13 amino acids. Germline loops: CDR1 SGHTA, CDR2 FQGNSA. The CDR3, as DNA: TGTGCCAGCAGCTTAGTACTGGGGAATGAGCAGTTCTTC. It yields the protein CASSLVLGNEQFF. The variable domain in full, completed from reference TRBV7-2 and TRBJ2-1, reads GAGVSQSPSNKVTEKGKDVELRCDPISGHTALYWYRQSLGQGLEFLIYFQGNSAPDKSGLPSDRFSAERTGGSVSTLTIQRTQQEDSAVYLCASSLVLGNEQFFGPGTRLTVL.

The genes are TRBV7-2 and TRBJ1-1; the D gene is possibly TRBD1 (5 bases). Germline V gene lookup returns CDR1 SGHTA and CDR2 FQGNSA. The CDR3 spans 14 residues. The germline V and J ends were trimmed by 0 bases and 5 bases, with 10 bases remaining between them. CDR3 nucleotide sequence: TGTGCCAGCAGCTTAGCCCTAAGGGGAACTGAAGCTTTCTTT. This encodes CASSLALRGTEAFF.

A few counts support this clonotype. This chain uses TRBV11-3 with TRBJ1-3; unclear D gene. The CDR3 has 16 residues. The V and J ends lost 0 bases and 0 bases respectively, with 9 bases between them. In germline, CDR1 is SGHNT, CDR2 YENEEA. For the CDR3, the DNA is TGTGCCAGCAGCTTAGATACAGCGCGCTCTGGAAACACCATATATTTT. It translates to CASSLDTARSGNTIYF. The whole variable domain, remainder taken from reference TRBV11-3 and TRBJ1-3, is EAGVVQSPRYKIIEKKQPVAFWCNPISGHNTLYWYLQNLGQGPELLIRYENEEAVDDSQLPKDRFSAERLKGVDSTLKIQPAELGDSAVYLCASSLDTARSGNTIYFGEGSWLTVV.

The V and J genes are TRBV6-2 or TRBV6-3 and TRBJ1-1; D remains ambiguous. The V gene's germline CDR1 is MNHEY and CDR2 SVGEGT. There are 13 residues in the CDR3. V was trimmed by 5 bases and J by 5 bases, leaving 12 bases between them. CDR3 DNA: TGTGCCAGCAGTCTAAACCTCGGGACTGAAGCTTTCTTT. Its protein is CASSLNLGTEAFF.

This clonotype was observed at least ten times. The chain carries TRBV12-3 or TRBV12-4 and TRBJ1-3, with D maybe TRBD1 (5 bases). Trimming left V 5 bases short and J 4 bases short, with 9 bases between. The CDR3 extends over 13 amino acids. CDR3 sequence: CASSPRQGNTIYF. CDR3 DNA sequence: TGTGCCAGCAGTCCTCGACAGGGAAACACCATATATTTT.

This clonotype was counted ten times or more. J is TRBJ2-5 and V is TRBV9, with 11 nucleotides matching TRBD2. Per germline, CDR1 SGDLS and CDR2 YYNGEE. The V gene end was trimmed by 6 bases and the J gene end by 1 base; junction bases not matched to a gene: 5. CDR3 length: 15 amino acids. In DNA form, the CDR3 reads TGTGCCAGCACCTTAGCGGGGGGGGGCCAAGAGACCCAGTACTTC. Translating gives CASTLAGGGQETQYF.

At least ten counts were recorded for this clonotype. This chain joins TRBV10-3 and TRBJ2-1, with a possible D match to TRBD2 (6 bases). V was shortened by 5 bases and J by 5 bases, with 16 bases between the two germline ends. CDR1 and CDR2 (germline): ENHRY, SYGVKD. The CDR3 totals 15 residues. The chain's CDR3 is CAISFQAGRNNEQFF. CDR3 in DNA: TGTGCCATCAGTTTTCAAGCAGGGAGGAACAATGAGCAGTTCTTC.

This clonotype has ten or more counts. The CDR3 DNA follows: TGTGCCAGCAGCAAGGGCCCGGGACAGGGGAAATTATCTGACTCCTACGAGCAGTACTTC. Its protein is CASSKGPGQGKLSDSYEQYF. The chain is built from TRBV21-1 and TRBJ2-7; the table's D call of TRBD1 was not tested on the DNA. TRBV21-1 is a pseudogene segment. The CDR3 spans 20 residues.

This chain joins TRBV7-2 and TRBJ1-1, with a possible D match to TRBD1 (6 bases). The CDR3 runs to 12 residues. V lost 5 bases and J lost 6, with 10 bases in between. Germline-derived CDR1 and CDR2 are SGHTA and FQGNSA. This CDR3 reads CASSRGQPEAFF. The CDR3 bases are TGTGCCAGCAGCCGAGGACAGCCTGAAGCTTTCTTT. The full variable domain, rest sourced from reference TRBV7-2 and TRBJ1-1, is GAGVSQSPSNKVTEKGKDVELRCDPISGHTALYWYRQSLGQGLEFLIYFQGNSAPDKSGLPSDRFSAERTGGSVSTLTIQRTQQEDSAVYLCASSRGQPEAFFGQGTRLTVV.

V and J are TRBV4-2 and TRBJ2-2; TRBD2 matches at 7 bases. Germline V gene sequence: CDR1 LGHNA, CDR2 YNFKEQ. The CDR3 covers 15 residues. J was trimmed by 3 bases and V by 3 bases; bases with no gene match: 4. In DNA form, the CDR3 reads TGTGCCAGCAGCCACGGGACTACCGACACCGGGGAGCTGTTTTTT. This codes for CASSHGTTDTGELFF.

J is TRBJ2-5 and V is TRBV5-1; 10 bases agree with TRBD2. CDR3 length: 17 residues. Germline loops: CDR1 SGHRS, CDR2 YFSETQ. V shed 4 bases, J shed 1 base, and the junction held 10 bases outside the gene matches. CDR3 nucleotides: TGCGCCAGCAGCCTCACTAGGACTAGCGGTACCCAAGAGACCCAGTACTTC. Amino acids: CASSLTRTSGTQETQYF.

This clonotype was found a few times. The CDR3 sequence: CASSQDRAGKPSDTQYF. Here the CDR3 DNA reads TGCGCCAGCAGCCAAGATCGAGCGGGGAAACCCTCAGATACGCAGTATTTT. The chain joins TRBV4-3 to TRBJ2-3; 7 bases fit TRBD2. J was trimmed by 4 bases and V by 0 bases; bases with no gene match: 10. The CDR3 covers 17 residues. Per germline, CDR1 LGHNA and CDR2 YSLEER.

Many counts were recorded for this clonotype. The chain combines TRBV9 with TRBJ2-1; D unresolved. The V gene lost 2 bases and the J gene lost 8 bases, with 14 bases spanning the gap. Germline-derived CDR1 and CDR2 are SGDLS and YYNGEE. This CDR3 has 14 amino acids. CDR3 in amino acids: CASSVDPVVDEQFF. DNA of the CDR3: TGTGCCAGCAGCGTGGACCCAGTGGTGGATGAGCAGTTCTTC.

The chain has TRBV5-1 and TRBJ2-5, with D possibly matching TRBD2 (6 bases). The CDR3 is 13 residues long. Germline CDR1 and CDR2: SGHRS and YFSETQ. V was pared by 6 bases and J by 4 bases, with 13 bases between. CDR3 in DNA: TGCGCCAGCAAGAGGGAGGACCCAGAGACCCAGTACTTC. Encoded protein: CASKREDPETQYF.

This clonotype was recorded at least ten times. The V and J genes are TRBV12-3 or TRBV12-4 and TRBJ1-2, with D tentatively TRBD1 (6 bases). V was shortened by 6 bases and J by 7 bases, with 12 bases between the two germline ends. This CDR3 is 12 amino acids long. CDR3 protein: CASSPPQGGYTF. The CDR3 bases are TGTGCCAGCAGCCCTCCACAGGGTGGCTACACCTTC.

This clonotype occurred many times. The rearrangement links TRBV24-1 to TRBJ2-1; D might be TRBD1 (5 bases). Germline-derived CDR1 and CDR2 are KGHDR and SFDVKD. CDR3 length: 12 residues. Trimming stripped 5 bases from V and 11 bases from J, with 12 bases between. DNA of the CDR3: TGTGCCACCAGTGGTCCGACAGACCAGCAGTTCTTC. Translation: CATSGPTDQQFF.

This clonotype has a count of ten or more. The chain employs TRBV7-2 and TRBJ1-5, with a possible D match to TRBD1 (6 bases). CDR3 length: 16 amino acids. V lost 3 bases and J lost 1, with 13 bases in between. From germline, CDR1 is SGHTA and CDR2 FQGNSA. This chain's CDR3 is CASSLGGARSNQPQHF. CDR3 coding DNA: TGTGCCAGCAGCTTGGGGGGGGCGCGAAGCAATCAGCCCCAGCATTTT.